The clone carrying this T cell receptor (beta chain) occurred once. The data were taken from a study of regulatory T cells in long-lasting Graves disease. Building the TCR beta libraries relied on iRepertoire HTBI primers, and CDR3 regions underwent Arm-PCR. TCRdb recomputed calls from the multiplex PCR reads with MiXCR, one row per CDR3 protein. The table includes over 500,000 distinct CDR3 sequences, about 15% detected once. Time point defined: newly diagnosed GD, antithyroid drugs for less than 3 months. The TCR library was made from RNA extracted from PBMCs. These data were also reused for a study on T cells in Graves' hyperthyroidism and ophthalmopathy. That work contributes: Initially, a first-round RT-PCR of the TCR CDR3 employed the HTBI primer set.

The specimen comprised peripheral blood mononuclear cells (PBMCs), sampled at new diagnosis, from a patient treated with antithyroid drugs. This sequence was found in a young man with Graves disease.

The CDR3 coding sequence is TGTGCCTGGAGTTCCGGGGGTGAAAAACTGTTTTTT. Translated: CAWSSGGEKLFF. The chain recombines TRBV30 with TRBJ1-4; weak D call: TRBD1 (5 bases). The CDR3 covers 12 residues. Looked up from germline, CDR1 is GTSNPN and CDR2 is SVGIG (reference sequence). Trimming removed 2 bases from V and 7 bases from J, with 8 bases in between.